This TCR beta chain was recorded in a study of fetal regulatory T cell absence and autoimmunity. Regarding the study as a whole: Some top pancreas TCR clones were over 100-fold enriched versus cord blood.

Trimming pared 2 bases from V and 4 bases from J, leaving 20 bases between. Germline CDR1 and CDR2: WSHSY and SAAADI. CDR3 length equals 17 residues. Produced via immunoSEQ multiplex PCR; TCRdb's table is partial and in-frame only. Among 95,000 or so clones listed, approximately 79% were seen once. Note on this clone: Its specificity is not known.

This sequence originates from a male donor with IPEX syndrome. This rearrangement joins TRBV10-2 to TRBJ1-2; D is ambiguous. Sequenced input: pancreas tissue. The CDR3 DNA is TGCGCCAGCAGTGAGCCTCTCGCCGGGCCGTCTTTCTATGGCTACACCTTC. Translated: CASSEPLAGPSFYGYTF.